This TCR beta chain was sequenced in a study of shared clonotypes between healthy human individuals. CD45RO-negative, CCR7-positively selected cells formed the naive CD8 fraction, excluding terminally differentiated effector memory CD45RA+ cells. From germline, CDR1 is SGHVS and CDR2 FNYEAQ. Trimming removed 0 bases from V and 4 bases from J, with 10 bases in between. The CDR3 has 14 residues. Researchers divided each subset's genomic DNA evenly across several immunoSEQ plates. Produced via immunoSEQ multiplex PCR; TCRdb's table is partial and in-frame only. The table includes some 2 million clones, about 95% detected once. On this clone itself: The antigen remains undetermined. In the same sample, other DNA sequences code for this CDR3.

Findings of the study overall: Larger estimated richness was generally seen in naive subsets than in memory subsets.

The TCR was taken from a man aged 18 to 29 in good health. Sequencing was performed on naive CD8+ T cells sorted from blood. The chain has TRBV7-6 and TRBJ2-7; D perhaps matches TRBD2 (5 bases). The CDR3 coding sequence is TGTGCCAGCAGCTTAGCTCCTAGCTCGTACGAGCAGTACTTC. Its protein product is CASSLAPSSYEQYF.